A single sample gave rise to the 17 T cell receptor beta chains below, sequenced in a study of T cells in Graves' hyperthyroidism and ophthalmopathy. Amplified TCR beta CDR3 regions derived from RNA transcripts. An initial round of RT-PCR targeting the TCR CDR3 relied on the HTBI primer set. Via MiXCR, TCRdb re-called the multiplex PCR reads, giving one row per CDR3 protein. In the table there are about 360,000 distinct CDR3 sequences, approximately 13% of which are singletons. Source material: blood. All receptors come from a woman aged 18-29 years with Graves' hyperthyroidism.

This clonotype has ten or more counts. J is TRBJ2-7 and V is TRBV7-2; 9 bases agree with TRBD2. The ends lost 5 bases at V and 3 bases at J; junction bases unmatched: 5. The CDR3 has 14 residues. The germline V gene encodes CDR1 SGHTA and CDR2 FQGNSA. The CDR3 protein is CASSETSGNYEQYF. CDR3 DNA sequence: TGTGCCAGCAGCGAGACTAGCGGCAACTACGAGCAGTACTTC.

This clonotype was seen at least ten times. The rearrangement uses TRBV15 and TRBJ1-6; TRBD1 agrees at 11 bases. V shed 5 bases and J 8 bases; nucleotides not matched to a gene: 2. This CDR3 comprises 14 residues. Germline V lookup: CDR1 LNHNV, CDR2 YYDKDF (reference sequence). The CDR3 nucleotides read TGTGCCACCAGCCGGGGACAGGGGGATTCACCCCTCCACTTT. This gives the protein CATSRGQGDSPLHF.

As regards this clonotype: A read error may account for a junction end that differs from germline. The chain is built from TRBV7-9 and TRBJ2-7, with D unresolved. The CDR3 is made up of 13 amino acids. Germline CDR1 SEHNR, CDR2 FQNEAQ (reference sequence). CDR3 sequence: CASSLVRAYAQYF. DNA for the CDR3: TGTGCCAGCAGCTTAGTCCGGGCCTACGCGCAGTACTTC.

There are a few counts of this clonotype. This rearrangement joins TRBV7-3 to TRBJ1-6, with 7 bases aligning to TRBD1. Germline CDR1 reads SGHTA; CDR2 reads FQGTGA. This CDR3 region has 15 residues. V lost 6 bases, J lost 4 bases, and 6 bases stayed unmatched. CDR3 amino acids: CASSPTGLYNSPLHF. CDR3 DNA: TGTGCCAGCAGTCCGACAGGGCTTTATAATTCACCCCTCCACTTT.

The sample holds many counts of this clonotype. The CDR3 DNA sequence: TGCGCCAGCAGCCAAGTCCTAGCGGCCTCCTACAATGAGCAGTTCTTC. It encodes CASSQVLAASYNEQFF. The chain has TRBV4-3 and TRBJ2-1; 7 bases are a match to TRBD2. V lost 1 base to trimming and J lost 0 bases; unmatched junction nucleotides: 3. Looked up from germline, CDR1 is LGHNA and CDR2 is YSLEER. This CDR3 is 16 amino acids long.

Details on this clonotype: Likely a read error: the CDR3 ends without its conserved phenylalanine or tryptophan. V and J are TRBV20-1 and TRBJ2-3, with TRBD2 matching over 13 bases. Germline CDR1 reads DFQATT; CDR2 reads SNEGSKA (reference sequence). With V trimmed by 7 bases and J by 0 bases, 4 bases remained unmatched. This CDR3 is built from 15 residues. CDR3 sequence: CSVKLAGGSTDTQYY. In nucleotides, the CDR3 is TGCAGTGTAAAACTAGCGGGGGGGAGCACAGATACGCAGTATTAT.

There are many counts of this clonotype. The rearrangement links TRBV6-1 to TRBJ1-4, with 7 nucleotides matching TRBD1. Germline V gene sequence: CDR1 MNHNS, CDR2 SASEGT. The V and J ends lost 3 bases and 7 bases, in that order; junction bases with no gene match: 8. There are 15 residues in the CDR3. The CDR3 DNA follows: TGTGCCAGCAGTGAGAAGACAGGGAGAGTTGAAAAACTGTTTTTT. It translates to CASSEKTGRVEKLFF.

A note on this clonotype: Given a much more abundant clone one base away, this may be a read error. Here the CDR3 omits its conserved ending phenylalanine or tryptophan, so a read error is the likely source. The V call is TRBV7-2, the J call TRBJ2-2; 8 bases agree with TRBD2. This CDR3 region has 15 residues. J gave up 1 base and V 4 bases, and 2 bases lay outside the gene matches. Germline CDR1 is SGHTA and CDR2 is FQGNSA. CDR3 bases: TGTGCCAGCAGCTCAACTAGCGGGAACACCGGGGAGCTGTTTCTT. Amino acid sequence: CASSSTSGNTGELFL.

This clonotype was counted between two and nine times. The V and J genes are TRBV5-5 and TRBJ1-5; possibly TRBD1 for D (5 bases). Germline CDR1 is SGHKS and CDR2 is YYEKEE (reference sequence). The V gene lost 4 bases and the J gene lost 0 bases, with 17 bases spanning the gap. The CDR3 sequence is 17 residues long. In nucleotides, the CDR3 is TGTGCCAGCAGCCTGTATGGGGGGACTTATAGCAATCAGCCCCAGCATTTT. Its protein is CASSLYGGTYSNQPQHF.

This clonotype was seen at least ten times. The genes are TRBV9 and TRBJ2-7; possibly TRBD2 for D (6 bases). The CDR3 runs 15 residues. From germline, CDR1 is SGDLS and CDR2 YYNGEE. With 1 base removed from V and 6 bases from J, the gap between germline ends came to 17 bases. CDR3: CASSVRDSPWGEQYF. As DNA, the CDR3 is TGTGCCAGCAGCGTACGGGACTCCCCGTGGGGCGAGCAGTACTTC.

This clonotype has a handful of counts. The chain employs TRBV7-2 and TRBJ2-2; the D gene is possibly TRBD2 (5 bases). In germline, CDR1 is SGHTA, CDR2 FQGNSA. V was shortened by 8 bases and J by 0 bases, with 7 bases between the two germline ends. This CDR3 comprises 13 residues. This chain's CDR3 is CASGLSNTGELFF. The CDR3, as DNA: TGTGCCAGCGGACTCTCGAACACCGGGGAGCTGTTTTTT.

This clonotype was seen at least ten times. The rearrangement uses TRBV7-6 and TRBJ1-1; perhaps TRBD1 as D (6 bases). The V and J ends lost 5 bases and 3 bases respectively, with 10 bases between them. The CDR3 totals 13 residues. Germline V CDR1 and CDR2: SGHVS, FNYEAQ. DNA of the CDR3: TGTGCCAGCAGCCAGGGGCGGGACACTGAAGCTTTCTTT. Its protein is CASSQGRDTEAFF.

This clonotype was counted many times. The chain recombines TRBV7-9 with TRBJ1-2; D remains unclear. CDR3 length: 16 residues. Germline assignment: CDR1 SEHNR and CDR2 FQNEAQ (reference sequence). V lost 8 bases, J lost 0 bases, and 19 bases lay in between. DNA for the CDR3: TGTGCCAGCGGTCCCGGAGATCCTGGGACTAACTATGGCTACACCTTC. Protein product: CASGPGDPGTNYGYTF.

This chain uses TRBV28 with TRBJ2-5; 13 positions match TRBD2. From germline, CDR1 is MDHEN and CDR2 SYDVKM. The CDR3 is 18 residues long. Losses at the gene ends were 0 bases for V and 2 bases for J; bases not matched to a gene: 6. The CDR3 nucleotides are TGTGCCAGCAGTTTATGGGGACTAGCGGGAAAGGAGCAAGAGACCCAGTACTTC. It is translated as CASSLWGLAGKEQETQYF.

This clonotype was observed a handful of times. The rearrangement links TRBV4-1 to TRBJ2-1, with a possible D match to TRBD1 (5 bases). Trimming took off 2 bases at V and 8 bases at J, with 22 bases between the two ends. This CDR3 spans 17 amino acids. The V gene's germline CDR1 is MGHRA and CDR2 YSYEKL. Here the CDR3 reads CASSQIRVRVGVDEQFF. The CDR3 DNA sequence: TGCGCCAGCAGCCAAATCAGGGTAAGGGTTGGAGTGGATGAGCAGTTCTTC.

The chain combines TRBV29-1 with TRBJ2-5; TRBD2 matches 13 bases. This CDR3 region has 15 residues. Per the germline V gene, CDR1 is SQVTM and CDR2 is ANQGSEA. V was clipped by 7 bases and J by 4 bases; unmatched bases: 9. The CDR3 reads CSGVGLAGSGETQYF. In DNA, the CDR3 is TGCAGCGGGGTGGGACTAGCGGGGTCGGGAGAGACCCAGTACTTC.

This clonotype was observed a few times. The V gene is TRBV19, the J gene TRBJ1-1; 7 bases line up with TRBD1. Germline lookup yields CDR1 LNHDA and CDR2 SQIVND (reference sequence). Unmatched junction bases numbered 8, after V lost 6 bases and J lost 4 bases. CDR3 size: 14 residues. The CDR3 here is CASSFDRASTEAFF. The CDR3 region has the DNA TGTGCCAGTAGCTTTGACAGGGCCTCCACTGAAGCTTTCTTT.